These 24 T cell receptor beta chains were all obtained from the same sample, sequenced in a study of blood T cell repertoires in COVID-19 (TCRdb year 2020). The library was built by means of the immunoSEQ multiplex PCR assay. As stored in TCRdb, this immuneACCESS dataset retains in-frame rearrangements with V and J assigned. A fraction of the clones does not appear; measured against another copy, unresolved V genes explain less than half of the discrepancy, and the remainder lacks a known reason. This sample gives 350,000 to 450,000 clones in total; just over 90% of them show up just once. Roughly 0.9% of the sample lies in the top ten. The sequenced material came from PBMCs or T cells enriched from blood (not recorded which). Source of these receptors: a woman aged 40-49 years who had been exposed to COVID-19.

The V call is TRBV5-1, the J call TRBJ1-1; TRBD1 matches at 9 bases. This CDR3 has 21 residues. In germline, CDR1 is SGHRS, CDR2 YFSETQ. V shed 5 bases, J shed 0 bases, and the junction held 23 bases outside the gene matches. The DNA of the CDR3 is TGCGCCAGCAGACCCTACGTGGAACAGGGGGCGATCCTCTTTATGAACACTGAAGCTTTCTTT. Amino acids: CASRPYVEQGAILFMNTEAFF.

The chain carries TRBV4-3 and TRBJ2-1; D remains unclear. CDR3 length: 11 residues. The ends were cut back, 4 bases at V and 8 bases at J, with 6 bases in the middle. Germline V lookup: CDR1 LGHNA, CDR2 YSLEER. CDR3: CASSLSDEQFF. In nucleotides, the CDR3 is TGCGCCAGCAGCCTATCCGATGAGCAGTTCTTC.

The genes are TRBV6-5 and TRBJ1-2; 8 bases match TRBD1. The CDR3 contains 14 residues. Trimming took 5 bases from V and 3 from J; bases not matched to a gene: 5. Germline V lookup: CDR1 MNHEY, CDR2 SVGAGI. DNA of the CDR3: TGTGCCAGCAGTATCAGGGGGCAAGACTATGGCTACACCTTC. Translation gives CASSIRGQDYGYTF.

This chain's CDR3 is CASSEGTPTGEQFF. The CDR3 nucleotides are TGTGCCAGCAGTGAGGGGACACCCACCGGTGAGCAGTTCTTC. The chain carries TRBV2 and TRBJ2-1; possible D gene TRBD1, 6 bases. CDR1 is SNHLY, CDR2 FYNNEI, per germline. The CDR3 loop spans 14 amino acids. Deletions cut 3 bases from V and 9 bases from J, with 15 bases between.

The chain has TRBV2 and TRBJ1-4, with D possibly being TRBD1 (5 bases). This CDR3 is 15 amino acids long. V dropped 6 bases and J dropped 7 bases, with 18 bases sitting between them. Germline CDR1 reads SNHLY; CDR2 reads FYNNEI. The CDR3 DNA is TGTGCCAGCAGGGAATACAGTGGGGGGGGTGAAAAACTGTTTTTT. This translates into CASREYSGGGEKLFF.

The CDR3 reads CAIREGEPYSAFTDTQYF. DNA for the CDR3: TGTGCCATCCGCGAAGGGGAACCCTATTCGGCATTCACAGATACGCAGTATTTT. This chain connects TRBV7-2 to TRBJ2-3; possibly TRBD1 for D (5 bases). The germline V gene encodes CDR1 SGHTA and CDR2 FQGNSA. The CDR3 runs 18 residues. Trimming pared 10 bases from V and 2 bases from J, leaving 28 bases between.

V is TRBV19 and J is TRBJ1-2; 10 nucleotides agree with TRBD1. Germline lookup yields CDR1 LNHDA and CDR2 SQIVND (reference sequence). The V gene end was trimmed by 3 bases and the J gene end by 8 bases; junction bases not matched to a gene: 3. The CDR3 is 13 amino acids. CDR3 loop: CASSMGTGVGYTF. The CDR3 bases are TGTGCCAGTAGTATGGGGACAGGGGTCGGCTACACCTTC.

The count of this clone is one. The rearrangement uses TRBV6-1 and TRBJ1-6; the match to TRBD1 covers 10 bases. V shed 3 bases, J shed 10 bases, and the junction held 9 bases outside the gene matches. The CDR3 spans 16 residues. Germline V gene data show CDR1 as MNHNS and CDR2 as SASEGT. CDR3 nucleotide sequence: TGTGCCAGCAGTGAGAGATACGACAGGGGGCGGTCACCCCTCCACTTT. It translates to CASSERYDRGRSPLHF.

The chain carries TRBV5-1 and TRBJ1-2; D is perhaps TRBD1 (5 bases). From germline, CDR1 is SGHRS and CDR2 YFSETQ. The CDR3 consists of 17 residues. V was pared by 4 bases and J by 4 bases, with 23 bases between. CDR3 sequence reads: CASSISGGPGSFYGYTF. Written as DNA, the CDR3 is TGCGCCAGCAGCATTAGCGGGGGTCCAGGGAGCTTCTATGGCTACACCTTC.

The rearrangement uses TRBV6-2 or TRBV6-3 and TRBJ2-3; maybe TRBD2 (6 bases). CDR3 length equals 15 residues. Trimming left V 6 bases short and J 0 bases short, with 13 bases between. CDR1 and CDR2 (germline): MNHEY, SVGEGT. The chain's CDR3 is CASSPPDYSTDTQYF. The CDR3 DNA is TGTGCCAGCAGCCCCCCGGACTATAGCACAGATACGCAGTATTTT.

V usage is TRBV18 and J usage is TRBJ2-7, with a possible D match to TRBD1 (6 bases). Between the trimmed V and J ends, which lost 6 bases and 7 bases, there was a span of 19 bases. The germline V gene encodes CDR1 KGHSH and CDR2 LQKENI. CDR3 size: 14 residues. The CDR3 nucleotides are TGTGCCAGCTCCCTAGAGAGGGGGAGAGGGGAGCAGTACTTC. Protein product: CASSLERGRGEQYF.

The chain has TRBV2 and TRBJ2-7; D possibly corresponds to TRBD1 (6 bases). This CDR3 is 12 amino acids long. V lost 6 bases and J lost 6, with 12 bases in between. CDR1 SNHLY and CDR2 FYNNEI come from the germline V gene. The CDR3 here is CASRPTGFEQYF. CDR3 sequence (DNA): TGTGCCAGCAGACCTACAGGGTTCGAGCAGTACTTC.

Comments on this clone: Other DNA sequences within the sample encode an identical CDR3. The chain couples TRBV5-1 to TRBJ2-3; 12 bases agree with TRBD2. Trimming at V came to 0 bases and at J to 4 bases, leaving 6 bases not matched to a gene. Germline assignment: CDR1 SGHRS and CDR2 YFSETQ. The CDR3 totals 17 residues. The CDR3 sequence is CASSLGLAGGPADTQYF. CDR3 coding DNA: TGCGCCAGCAGCTTGGGCCTAGCGGGGGGGCCAGCAGATACGCAGTATTTT.

The chain combines TRBV27 with TRBJ2-7; D perhaps matches TRBD1 (6 bases). The CDR3 is 15 residues long. Germline V gene data show CDR1 as MNHEY and CDR2 as SMNVEV (reference sequence). V was pared by 4 bases and J by 2 bases, with 15 bases between. The CDR3 reads CASSSGTPHPYEQYF. In DNA, the CDR3 is TGTGCCAGCAGTTCCGGGACACCGCACCCCTACGAGCAGTACTTC.

The rearrangement joins TRBV7-9 to TRBJ1-2, with a tentative D call TRBD1 (6 bases). Germline lookup yields CDR1 SEHNR and CDR2 FQNEAQ (reference sequence). The CDR3 length is 18 residues. Trimming removed 3 bases at V and 7 bases at J, with 27 bases between. The CDR3 loop reads CASSFYRTVPVREGGYTF. As DNA, the CDR3 is TGTGCCAGCAGCTTTTACAGGACAGTTCCCGTAAGAGAAGGTGGCTACACCTTC. The full variable domain, its missing parts supplied by reference TRBV7-9 and TRBJ1-2, is DTGVSQNPRHKITKRGQNVTFRCDPISEHNRLYWYRQTLGQGPEFLTYFQNEAQLEKSRLLSDRFSAERPKGSFSTLEIQRTEQGDSAMYLCASSFYRTVPVREGGYTFGSGTRLTVV.

The CDR3 DNA follows: TGTGCCAGCAGCCCAAGGGGGACAGGGTTAGGAAGCGAGCAGTACTTC. This gives the protein CASSPRGTGLGSEQYF. The chain combines TRBV7-2 with TRBJ2-7, with 9 bases identical to TRBD1. CDR1 is SGHTA, CDR2 FQGNSA, per germline. J lost 6 bases, V lost 5 bases, and 14 bases had no gene match. The CDR3 runs 16 residues.

The gene calls are TRBV5-6 and TRBJ1-6, with D perhaps matching TRBD1 (5 bases). V lost 4 bases and J 7 bases, leaving 27 bases between the germline ends. CDR1 is SGHDT and CDR2 is YYEEEE in the germline V gene. This CDR3 contains 19 residues. Here the CDR3 reads CASSALRWRGTIGNSPLHF. For the CDR3, the DNA is TGTGCCAGCAGCGCGCTACGATGGAGGGGTACCATCGGGAATTCACCCCTCCACTTT.

The chain uses TRBV7-9 and TRBJ2-3; D call uncertain. Germline V gives CDR1 SEHNR, CDR2 FQNEAQ (reference sequence). V was trimmed by 3 bases and J by 0 bases, leaving 13 bases between them. The CDR3 has 16 amino acids. CDR3 amino acids: CASSFMTPMSTDTQYF. The CDR3 DNA sequence: TGTGCCAGCAGCTTCATGACTCCAATGAGCACAGATACGCAGTATTTT.

The chain combines TRBV25-1 with TRBJ2-7; 8 bases map to TRBD2. The trim removed 5 bases at V and 4 bases at J, leaving 7 bases unmatched. Germline-derived CDR1 and CDR2 are MGHDK and SYGVNS. This CDR3 contains 14 residues. CDR3 nucleotides: TGTGCCAGCAGTTACGCAGGCGGGGGGTACGAGCAGTACTTC. It specifies CASSYAGGGYEQYF.

The J gene is TRBJ2-1, the V gene TRBV29-1; 16 bases fit TRBD2. The CDR3 is made up of 15 amino acids. J gave up 7 bases and V 6 bases, and 6 bases lay outside the gene matches. The germline V gene encodes CDR1 SQVTM and CDR2 ANQGSEA. CDR3 sequence: CSVSGTSGRGNEQFF. The CDR3 DNA is TGCAGCGTCTCGGGGACTAGCGGGAGGGGGAATGAGCAGTTCTTC.

This clone was recorded at least ten times. The chain carries TRBV7-9 and TRBJ1-4; 10 bases match TRBD1. Trimming at V came to 4 bases and at J to 7 bases, leaving 3 bases not matched to a gene. CDR1 is SEHNR and CDR2 is FQNEAQ in the germline V gene (reference sequence). This CDR3 is built from 14 residues. The CDR3 bases are TGTGCCAGCAGCTCTCGGACAGGGGGTGAAAAACTGTTTTTT. Its translation is CASSSRTGGEKLFF.

For this clone: Within the sample, other DNA sequences also encode this same CDR3. V is TRBV5-6 and J is TRBJ1-5; tentative D call: TRBD1 (6 bases). The V gene lost 0 bases and the J gene lost 1 base, with 8 bases spanning the gap. This CDR3 has 15 amino acids. Germline CDR1 is SGHDT and CDR2 is YYEEEE. In DNA form, the CDR3 reads TGTGCCAGCAGCTTGGGGCAGGGGAGCAATCAGCCCCAGCATTTT. Amino acid sequence: CASSLGQGSNQPQHF.

The V and J genes are TRBV11-2 and TRBJ2-7; D is perhaps TRBD2 (6 bases). The ends were cut back, 1 base at V and 6 bases at J, with 7 bases in the middle. CDR3 length: 12 amino acids. Germline lookup yields CDR1 SGHAT and CDR2 FQNNGV. The CDR3 loop is CASSLVGGEQYF. The DNA of the CDR3 is TGTGCCAGCAGCTTAGTCGGGGGCGAGCAGTACTTC.

In nucleotides, the CDR3 is TGTGCCAGTAGTATAGATCGGTCTAGGCCTAGCGGGAGGGCTGTACATGAGCAGTTCTTC. Amino acid sequence: CASSIDRSRPSGRAVHEQFF. The chain couples TRBV19 to TRBJ2-1, with TRBD2 identical over 12 bases. The CDR3 has 20 amino acids. Germline lookup yields CDR1 LNHDA and CDR2 SQIVND (reference sequence). V gave up 0 bases and J gave up 8 bases; unmatched junction bases: 17.